This record concerns one TCR beta chain sequence. Blood samples were obtained at baseline, cycle 4 day 1, and cycle 7 day 1. This entry belongs to a study of OX40 agonist ivuxolimab in advanced cancers. Study-level information: Ivuxolimab was delivered to patients intravenously every 2 weeks at doses spanning 0.01 to 10 mg/kg. Enrollees could have had prior anti-PD-1, anti-PD-L1 or anti-CTLA-4 therapy, which around 40% had received.

Repertoires were generated with immunoSEQ multiplex PCR, while TCRdb's copy carries only in-frame clones and drops some. The sample gives about 64,000 clones, 80% to 95% of which show up once; roughly 0.45% is in the top ten. V gave up 8 bases and J gave up 4 bases, with 12 bases separating them. In germline, CDR1 is MDHEN, CDR2 SYDVKM. There are 12 residues in the CDR3. The sequence derives from an adult with an advanced solid tumor such as melanoma, head and neck, liver or kidney cancer. The sequenced sample was CD4+ or CD8+ T cells sorted from blood, obtained in a trial of the OX40 agonist ivuxolimab. This sequence joins TRBV28 and TRBJ2-7; D is possibly TRBD1 (6 bases). The CDR3 loop reads CASRDTQYEQYF. CDR3 bases: TGTGCCAGCCGGGACACGCAGTACGAGCAGTACTTC.